Given below is one T cell receptor (beta chain) in context. The antigen remains undetermined. The assay was immunoSEQ multiplex PCR, and TCRdb's table has in-frame clones only and misses some. The sample lists about 80,000 clones; 86% were seen once. This record comes from a study of radiotherapy plus CTLA-4 blockade in lung cancer. Findings and limits, study-wide: Interferon-beta, together with early blood T cell clone dynamics, reportedly best predicted response. In blood, tumor-derived TCR clones expanded after radiotherapy plus ipilimumab.

The CDR3 consists of 14 residues. With 4 bases clipped from V and 3 bases from J, the junction kept 4 bases outside the gene matches. Germline V gene sequence: CDR1 SGHRS, CDR2 YFSETQ. This TCR was sampled from a human donor with non-small cell lung cancer who had a partial response to radiotherapy plus ipilimumab. The rearrangement links TRBV5-1 to TRBJ2-7, with 10 bases matching TRBD1. This specimen was peripheral blood, taken from a patient treated with radiotherapy plus ipilimumab. CDR3 sequence reads: CASSPGTGDYEQYF. Written as DNA, the CDR3 is TGCGCCAGCAGCCCCGGGACAGGGGACTACGAGCAGTACTTC.